The 9 T cell receptor beta chains below all came from one sample that was sequenced in a study of HIV-infected patients and healthy controls. Alpha and beta constant-region primers primed reverse transcription of 400 to 500 ng RNA. Each of the alpha and beta chains got its own library through chain-specific third strand synthesis with indices. TCRdb redid the calling of the 5' RACE reads with MiXCR, one entry per CDR3 protein. Here the sample spans some 13,000 distinct CDR3 sequences, 9% to 10% being singletons. No cell fractionation was done, so the repertoire covers all unsorted peripheral blood T cells. The material sequenced was blood. Receptors originate from an adult in good health.

This clonotype is termed medium-sized (0.01 to 0.1%). The chain employs TRBV4-3 and TRBJ1-2, with D hard to call. V lost 3 bases and J lost 7, with 18 bases in between. Per germline, CDR1 LGHNA and CDR2 YSLEER. The CDR3 is 15 residues long. CDR3 amino acids: CASSHNLAGVGGYTF. As DNA, the CDR3 is TGCGCCAGCAGCCACAACCTTGCTGGGGTTGGTGGCTACACCTTC.

The table lists this clonotype with a few counts. V is TRBV20-1 and J is TRBJ2-2, with 8 bases aligning to TRBD2. The CDR3 contains 14 residues. Germline V gene lookup returns CDR1 DFQATT and CDR2 SNEGSKA (reference sequence). Trimming removed 3 bases from V and 7 bases from J; junction bases left unmatched: 7. For the CDR3, the DNA is TGCAGTGCTAGGGTTAGCGGGAAGGACGGGGAGCTGTTTTTT. This gives the protein CSARVSGKDGELFF.

By share, this clonotype ranks as medium-sized (0.01 to 0.1%). The V call is TRBV12-3 or TRBV12-4, the J call TRBJ2-1; D is unclear. Deletions cut 3 bases from V and 6 bases from J, with 18 bases between. The CDR3 is made up of 16 amino acids. The CDR3 nucleotides read TGTGCCAGCAGTTTCTCTCGCGGCCCCCTAAGCAATGAGCAGTTCTTC. This sequence encodes CASSFSRGPLSNEQFF.

This clonotype was counted ten times or more. The chain recombines TRBV9 with TRBJ2-2; a possible D gene is TRBD2 (6 bases). CDR1 and CDR2 (germline): SGDLS, YYNGEE. The V end lost 2 bases, the J end lost 2 bases, and 10 bases lay between the germline ends. This CDR3 region has 15 residues. The CDR3 DNA follows: TGTGCCAGCAGCGTTTGGGGGGTCAACACCGGGGAGCTGTTTTTT. Residues: CASSVWGVNTGELFF.

By its share, this clonotype is medium-sized. The V gene is TRBV3-1, the J gene TRBJ2-1; D is possibly TRBD1 (6 bases). The V gene's germline CDR1 is LGHDT and CDR2 YNNKEL (reference sequence). V was trimmed by 5 bases and J by 1 base, leaving 12 bases between them. The CDR3 runs 15 residues. CDR3 nucleotide sequence: TGTGCCAGCAGCACAGGGCTCAGGTCCTACAATGAGCAGTTCTTC. Protein product: CASSTGLRSYNEQFF.

This clonotype came up many times. The chain is built from TRBV18 and TRBJ1-5; D is unresolved. V was pared by 2 bases and J by 6 bases, with 8 bases between. Per germline, CDR1 KGHSH and CDR2 LQKENI. CDR3 length: 13 residues. The CDR3 sequence is CASSPGEVQPQHF. Here the CDR3 DNA reads TGTGCCAGCTCACCAGGGGAGGTTCAGCCCCAGCATTTT.

In this sample, this clonotype turned up a few times. The J gene is TRBJ2-3, the V gene TRBV6-4, with a possible D match to TRBD1 (6 bases). The CDR3 consists of 15 residues. Trimming left V 2 bases short and J 2 bases short, with 11 bases between. Germline-derived CDR1 and CDR2 are MRHNA and SNTAGT. CDR3 residues: CASSDGGQDTDTQYF. The CDR3 DNA sequence: TGTGCCAGCAGTGACGGGGGACAAGACACAGATACGCAGTATTTT.

This clonotype was detected ten times or more. The chain joins TRBV27 to TRBJ2-7; no firm D call. V lost 3 bases, J lost 4 bases, and 13 bases lay in between. The CDR3 has 14 residues. Germline CDR1 reads MNHEY; CDR2 reads SMNVEV (reference sequence). For the CDR3, the DNA is TGTGCCAGCAGTTTGTCGGGTTGGGGTTACGAGCAGTACTTC. As protein: CASSLSGWGYEQYF.

This clonotype is judged medium-sized. The chain couples TRBV7-6 to TRBJ2-1, with D unresolved. Germline V gene sequence: CDR1 SGHVS, CDR2 FNYEAQ. V was clipped by 3 bases and J by 8 bases, with 11 bases between them. The CDR3 has 13 residues. CDR3 loop: CASSFQLDDEQFF. The CDR3 DNA follows: TGTGCCAGCAGCTTTCAGTTAGACGATGAGCAGTTCTTC.